Here is one T cell receptor (beta chain) with its context. What it recognizes is unknown. Profiling relied on immunoSEQ multiplex PCR, and the TCRdb table lists in-frame clones only, not all of them. Of about 110,000 clones in the sample, roughly 90% were seen once. These data belong to a study of T cell responses to AZD1222 COVID-19 vaccine. Germline V gene sequence: CDR1 LNHDA, CDR2 SQIVND (reference sequence). The CDR3 covers 16 residues. Germline trimming cut 0 bases from V and 4 bases from J; bases unmatched to any gene: 6. Study results and caveats: Among spike-specific TCRs, nearly half reportedly target unmutated variant regions. Spike-spanning, vaccine-associated CD4 TCRs were dominant at 160-218 and 743-854. Just a handful of AZD1222 recipients were seropositive at baseline.

Pooling covered second doses at about 4 or about 12 weeks. This sequence was found in an adult who received the AZD1222 COVID-19 vaccine. The material sequenced was peripheral blood, taken 28 days after the second AZD1222 dose. The chain recombines TRBV19 with TRBJ2-7; 10 bases line up with TRBD1. The CDR3 is CASSIEGGTGEYEQYF. As DNA, the CDR3 is TGTGCCAGTAGTATAGAGGGGGGGACAGGGGAGTACGAGCAGTACTTC.